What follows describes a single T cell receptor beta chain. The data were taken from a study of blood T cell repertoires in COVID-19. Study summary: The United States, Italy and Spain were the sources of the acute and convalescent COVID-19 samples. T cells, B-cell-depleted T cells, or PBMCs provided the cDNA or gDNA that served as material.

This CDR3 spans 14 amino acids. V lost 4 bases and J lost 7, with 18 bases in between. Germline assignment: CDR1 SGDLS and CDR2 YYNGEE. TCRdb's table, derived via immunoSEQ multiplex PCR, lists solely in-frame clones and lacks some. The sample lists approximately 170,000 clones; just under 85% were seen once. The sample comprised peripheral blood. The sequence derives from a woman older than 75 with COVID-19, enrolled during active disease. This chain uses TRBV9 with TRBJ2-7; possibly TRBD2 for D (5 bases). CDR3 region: CASSPRRTSTEQYF. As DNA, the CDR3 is TGTGCCAGCAGCCCTCGCCGGACTTCAACGGAGCAGTACTTC.